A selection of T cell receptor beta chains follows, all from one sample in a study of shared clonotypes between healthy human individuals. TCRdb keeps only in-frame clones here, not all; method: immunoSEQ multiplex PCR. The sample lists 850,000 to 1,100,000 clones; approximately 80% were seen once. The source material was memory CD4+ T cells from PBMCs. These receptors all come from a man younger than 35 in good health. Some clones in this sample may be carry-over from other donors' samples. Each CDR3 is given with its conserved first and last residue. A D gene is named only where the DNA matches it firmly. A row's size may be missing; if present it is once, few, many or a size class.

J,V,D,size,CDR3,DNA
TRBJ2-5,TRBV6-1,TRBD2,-,CASSEPRLAGGRGETQYF,TGTGCCAGCAGTGAACCCCGACTAGCGGGAGGGCGGGGGGAGACCCAGTACTTC
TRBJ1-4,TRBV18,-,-,CASSPSIGTFNEKLFF,TGTGCCAGCTCACCTTCAATCGGGACATTTAATGAAAAACTGTTTTTT
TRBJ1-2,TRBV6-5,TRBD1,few,CASRRQGSGYTF,TGTGCCAGCAGAAGACAGGGAAGTGGCTACACCTTC
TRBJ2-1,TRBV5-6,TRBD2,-,CASSSKGTSGRAREQFF,TGTGCCAGCAGCTCGAAAGGGACTAGCGGGAGGGCCCGTGAGCAGTTCTTC
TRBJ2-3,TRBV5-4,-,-,CASSSGVDLGDTQYF,TGTGCCAGCTCCTCAGGGGTAGACCTGGGAGATACGCAGTATTTT
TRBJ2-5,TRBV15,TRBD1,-,CATSRGQGETQYF,TGTGCCACCAGCAGAGGACAGGGGGAGACCCAGTACTTC
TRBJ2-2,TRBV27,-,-,CASSARIVGFGGELFF,TGTGCCAGCAGTGCGAGAATCGTAGGTTTTGGTGGGGAGCTGTTTTTT
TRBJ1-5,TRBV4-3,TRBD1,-,CASSQDLTGTGRGQPQHF,TGCGCCAGCAGCCAAGATCTTACCGGGACAGGAAGGGGGCAGCCCCAGCATTTT
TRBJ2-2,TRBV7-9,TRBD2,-,CASSLEYLAGRTGELFF,TGTGCCAGCAGCTTAGAATATCTAGCGGGTCGGACCGGGGAGCTGTTTTTT
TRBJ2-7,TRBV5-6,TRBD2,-,CASRLLAGVNEQYF,TGTGCCAGCCGACTACTAGCGGGAGTTAACGAGCAGTACTTC
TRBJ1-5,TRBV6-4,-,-,CAGAIQPQHF,TGTGCCGGAGCGATACAGCCCCAGCATTTT
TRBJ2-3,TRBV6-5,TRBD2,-,CASNLGGTSGDTQYF,TGTGCCAGCAACTTGGGGGGGACTAGCGGGGATACGCAGTATTTT
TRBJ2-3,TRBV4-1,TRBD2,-,CASRAGGGFSDTQYF,TGCGCCAGTCGGGCGGGAGGGGGTTTTTCAGATACGCAGTATTTT
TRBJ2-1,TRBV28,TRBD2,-,CASSRGGASGSTDEQFF,TGTGCCAGCAGCCGAGGGGGCGCTAGCGGGAGCACAGATGAGCAGTTCTTC